Listed here are 26 T cell receptor beta chains from one sample, sequenced in a study of blood T cell repertoires in COVID-19. Profiling relied on immunoSEQ multiplex PCR, and the TCRdb table lists in-frame clones only, not all of them. This table holds approximately 190,000 clones, 88% found once. Material: peripheral blood. These receptors came from a man aged 35-49 years with active or convalescent COVID-19.

V gene TRBV30 combines with J gene TRBJ1-6, with D perhaps matching TRBD1 (5 bases). Trimming removed 7 bases at V and 2 bases at J, with 30 bases between. The CDR3 consists of 20 residues. Germline values: CDR1 GTSNPN, CDR2 SVGIG (reference sequence). The CDR3: CASRRWIDSSLFPYNSPLHF. The CDR3 DNA reads TGTGCCTCCAGAAGATGGATCGACAGTAGCCTCTTTCCCTATAATTCACCCCTCCACTTT.

The chain employs TRBV3-1 (or the pseudogene TRBV3-2) and TRBJ2-1, with TRBD2 matching 10 bases. Unmatched junction bases numbered 10, after V lost 4 bases and J lost 7 bases. Germline-derived CDR1 and CDR2 are LGHDT and YNNKEL (reference sequence). The CDR3 length is 16 residues. The CDR3, as DNA: TGTGCCAGCAGCCCGACGGGAGCGGGAGGGCAAAATGAGCAGTTCTTC. Protein product: CASSPTGAGGQNEQFF.

This sequence joins TRBV24-1 and TRBJ1-3; 10 bases match TRBD1. J gave up 2 bases and V 3 bases, and 3 bases lay outside the gene matches. The CDR3 contains 16 residues. The germline V gene has CDR1 KGHDR and CDR2 SFDVKD. The CDR3 coding sequence is TGTGCCACCAGTGATGGGGGACAGGGGACTGGAAACACCATATATTTT. Encoded protein: CATSDGGQGTGNTIYF.

The rearrangement joins TRBV28 to TRBJ1-4; D perhaps matches TRBD1 (5 bases). Between the trimmed V and J ends, which lost 3 bases and 8 bases, there was a span of 13 bases. Per the germline V gene, CDR1 is MDHEN and CDR2 is SYDVKM. CDR3 length: 14 amino acids. In DNA, the CDR3 is TGTGCCAGCAGTTTGGGGCCCCGGTTCGAAAAACTGTTTTTT. It encodes CASSLGPRFEKLFF.

CDR3 loop: CASSTGQGENTEAFF. The CDR3 region has the DNA TGCGCCAGCAGCACGGGACAGGGGGAAAACACTGAAGCTTTCTTT. The chain recombines TRBV5-1 with TRBJ1-1; TRBD1 aligns across 11 bases. The ends lost 4 bases at V and 2 bases at J; junction bases unmatched: 4. The CDR3 totals 15 residues. The germline CDR1 and CDR2 sequences are SGHRS and YFSETQ.

The rearrangement uses TRBV5-6 and TRBJ1-1, with D possibly being TRBD1 (6 bases). There are 13 residues in the CDR3. Trimming removed 6 bases at V and 1 base at J, with 10 bases between. The germline gives CDR1 SGHDT, CDR2 YYEEEE. CDR3 DNA sequence: TGTGCCAGCACCGTGGGACAGAACACTGAAGCTTTCTTT. Translation gives CASTVGQNTEAFF.

J is TRBJ2-7 and V is TRBV11-2; a weak D match, TRBD1 (5 bases). The CDR3 runs 16 residues. CDR1 and CDR2 from the germline V gene are SGHAT and FQNNGV. V lost 4 bases, J lost 1 base, and 17 bases lay in between. The CDR3 coding sequence is TGTGCCAGCAGCTCGCCCGGCAGGGTAGGTTCCTACGAGCAGTACTTC. Protein product: CASSSPGRVGSYEQYF. Variable domain in full (rest from reference TRBV11-2 and TRBJ2-7): EAGVAQSPRYKIIEKRQSVAFWCNPISGHATLYWYQQILGQGPKLLIQFQNNGVVDDSQLPKDRFSAERLKGVDSTLKIQPAKLEDSAVYLCASSSPGRVGSYEQYFGPGTRLTVT.

The chain combines TRBV6-5 with TRBJ2-5; 11 bases are shared with TRBD1. The junction had 2 bases not matched to a gene; V was cut back by 8 bases and J by 0 bases. Germline CDR1 and CDR2: MNHEY and SVGAGI. This CDR3 comprises 14 residues. The CDR3, as DNA: TGTGCCAGCCGGACAGGGGGCTACCAAGAGACCCAGTACTTC. Translation gives CASRTGGYQETQYF.

The count of this clone is one. The chain links TRBV7-9 to TRBJ1-1; perhaps TRBD1 as D (6 bases). Germline loops: CDR1 SEHNR, CDR2 FQNEAQ (reference sequence). The CDR3 loop spans 14 amino acids. Trimming removed 5 bases at V and 0 bases at J, with 10 bases between. The CDR3 nucleotides read TGTGCCAGCAGCCTCGGGACACTGAACACTGAAGCTTTCTTT. Translated, it gives CASSLGTLNTEAFF.

This clone appeared once. The chain carries TRBV7-6 and TRBJ1-1, with D perhaps matching TRBD1 (6 bases). Germline V gene lookup returns CDR1 SGHVS and CDR2 FNYEAQ. The CDR3 length is 13 residues. V was trimmed by 2 bases and J by 5 bases, leaving 9 bases between them. CDR3 in amino acids: CASSLRGGTEAFF. CDR3 nucleotides: TGTGCCAGCAGCTTAAGGGGGGGAACTGAAGCTTTCTTT. The full variable domain, in which reference TRBV7-6 and TRBJ1-1 provide the parts outside the CDR3, is GAGVSQSPRYKVTKRGQDVALRCDPISGHVSLYWYRQALGQGPEFLTYFNYEAQQDKSGLPNDRFSAERPEGSISTLTIQRTEQRDSAMYRCASSLRGGTEAFFGQGTRLTVV.

V gene TRBV18 combines with J gene TRBJ2-2; 7 bases line up with TRBD2. The CDR3 length is 14 residues. V lost 6 bases, J lost 6 bases, and 7 bases stayed unmatched. Per the germline V gene, CDR1 is KGHSH and CDR2 is LQKENI. The chain's CDR3 is CASSPQRGPGELFF. The CDR3 region has the DNA TGTGCCAGCTCCCCCCAGCGGGGTCCCGGGGAGCTGTTTTTT.

The rearrangement links TRBV5-1 to TRBJ2-7; 7 nucleotides line up with TRBD2. V gave up 1 base and J gave up 3 bases; unmatched junction bases: 7. The CDR3 consists of 15 residues. The V gene's germline CDR1 is SGHRS and CDR2 YFSETQ. In nucleotides, the CDR3 is TGCGCCAGCAGCTTGCACTGGGAGGGTTTCTACGAGCAGTACTTC. This encodes CASSLHWEGFYEQYF. The entire variable domain, with the rest obtained from reference TRBV5-1 and TRBJ2-7, is as follows: KAGVTQTPRYLIKTRGQQVTLSCSPISGHRSVSWYQQTPGQGLQFLFEYFSETQRNKGNFPGRFSGRQFSNSRSEMNVSTLELGDSALYLCASSLHWEGFYEQYFGPGTRLTVT.

The chain carries TRBV5-1 and TRBJ2-1; TRBD2 aligns across 10 bases. J was trimmed by 7 bases and V by 5 bases; bases with no gene match: 18. The CDR3 is 18 amino acids. CDR1 and CDR2 from the germline V gene are SGHRS and YFSETQ. This CDR3 reads CASSPHTRTSGDKNEQFF. The CDR3 DNA follows: TGCGCCAGCAGTCCACACACGCGGACTAGCGGAGATAAAAATGAGCAGTTCTTC.

The V gene is TRBV2, the J gene TRBJ1-4; D is possibly TRBD1 (5 bases). This CDR3 spans 14 amino acids. CDR1 is SNHLY and CDR2 is FYNNEI in the germline V gene. Between the trimmed V and J ends, which lost 4 bases and 8 bases, there was a span of 14 bases. The CDR3 bases are TGTGCCAGCAGTGCGAGCAGGGTGAGCGAAAAACTGTTTTTT. This gives the protein CASSASRVSEKLFF.

The chain joins TRBV7-8 to TRBJ2-7; tentative D call: TRBD1 (6 bases). The V end lost 2 bases, the J end lost 0 bases, and 11 bases lay between the germline ends. From germline, CDR1 is SGHVS and CDR2 FQNEAQ. This CDR3 spans 15 amino acids. DNA of the CDR3: TGTGCCAGCAGCTTAAGTGGACAGAGCTCCTACGAGCAGTACTTC. Translated, it gives CASSLSGQSSYEQYF.

The V call is TRBV2, the J call TRBJ1-2; tentative D call: TRBD1 (5 bases). Trimming left V 7 bases short and J 7 bases short, with 13 bases between. CDR1 is SNHLY, CDR2 FYNNEI, per germline. CDR3 length equals 12 residues. The CDR3 DNA sequence: TGTGCCAGCACCAGGGCCTGGGGTGGCTACACCTTC. Translation gives CASTRAWGGYTF.

The chain recombines TRBV24-1 with TRBJ2-1, with D possibly TRBD2 on 5 matching bases. V dropped 5 bases and J dropped 0 bases, with 13 bases sitting between them. Germline CDR1 and CDR2: KGHDR and SFDVKD. CDR3 size: 16 residues. Here the CDR3 reads CATSGVGIVSYNEQFF. The CDR3 DNA follows: TGTGCCACCAGTGGCGTCGGGATTGTCTCCTACAATGAGCAGTTCTTC.

The chain carries TRBV6-4 and TRBJ2-3; D gene ambiguous. Per germline, CDR1 MRHNA and CDR2 SNTAGT. CDR3 length equals 13 residues. V gave up 2 bases and J gave up 5 bases, with 8 bases separating them. CDR3 nucleotides: TGTGCCAGCAGTGACGGTTTCGGAGATACGCAGTATTTT. It is translated as CASSDGFGDTQYF.

The chain is built from TRBV14 and TRBJ1-3; no definite D call. The CDR3 covers 13 residues. Trimming shortened V by 4 bases and J by 4 bases, and 8 bases separated the two germline ends. Germline V CDR1 and CDR2: SGHDN, FVKESK. This chain's CDR3 is CASSLRVGNTIYF. DNA for the CDR3: TGTGCCAGCAGCCTTAGAGTCGGAAACACCATATATTTT.

The gene calls are TRBV6-6 and TRBJ2-1; 9 bases align to TRBD1. V lost 4 bases and J lost 9; bases outside the gene matches: 10. CDR3 length: 15 residues. Germline CDR1 MNHNY, CDR2 SVGAGI (reference sequence). The CDR3 region is CASSFPGQGSVEQFF. Here the CDR3 DNA reads TGTGCCAGCAGTTTCCCAGGACAGGGGTCTGTTGAGCAGTTCTTC.

The rearrangement joins TRBV7-9 to TRBJ2-1; weak D call: TRBD2 (5 bases). V was trimmed by 0 bases and J by 4 bases, leaving 10 bases between them. Looked up from germline, CDR1 is SEHNR and CDR2 is FQNEAQ (reference sequence). The CDR3 extends over 15 amino acids. The CDR3, as DNA: TGTGCCAGCAGCTTAGCGGGAGTATCATACAATGAGCAGTTCTTC. Its translation: CASSLAGVSYNEQFF.

This CDR3 is CASGDRGYEQYF. The CDR3 DNA sequence: TGTGCCAGTGGGGACAGGGGCTACGAGCAGTACTTC. The chain is built from TRBV19 and TRBJ2-7; 10 positions match TRBD1. The germline CDR1 and CDR2 sequences are LNHDA and SQIVND (reference sequence). The ends lost 8 bases at V and 3 bases at J; junction bases unmatched: 1. The CDR3 is 12 amino acids.

The V and J genes are TRBV6-5 and TRBJ1-5, with D tentatively TRBD1 (5 bases). V shed 5 bases and J shed 7 bases, with 12 bases lying between them. CDR1 MNHEY and CDR2 SVGAGI come from the germline V gene. The CDR3 extends over 13 amino acids. CDR3 protein: CASSRGVGQPQHF. The DNA of the CDR3 is TGTGCCAGCAGTCGGGGGGTGGGACAGCCCCAGCATTTT.

The chain has TRBV7-2 and TRBJ2-7; 8 bases map to TRBD1. Germline V gene sequence: CDR1 SGHTA, CDR2 FQGNSA. This CDR3 contains 14 residues. V shed 5 bases and J 5 bases; nucleotides not matched to a gene: 8. The CDR3: CASSPRTGSNEQYF. CDR3 DNA sequence: TGTGCCAGCAGCCCCCGGACAGGGAGCAACGAGCAGTACTTC.

The J gene is TRBJ2-3, the V gene TRBV7-9; TRBD2 aligns across 8 bases. V gave up 2 bases and J gave up 4 bases; unmatched junction bases: 14. Germline loops: CDR1 SEHNR, CDR2 FQNEAQ (reference sequence). The CDR3 spans 18 residues. CDR3 sequence: CASSLTGAGGPRADTQYF. In nucleotides, the CDR3 is TGTGCCAGCAGCTTAACGGGTGCGGGGGGCCCTAGGGCAGATACGCAGTATTTT.

This clone was seen only once. The chain links TRBV6-4 to TRBJ2-3, with a weak D call TRBD2 (5 bases). Trimming shortened V by 4 bases and J by 5 bases, and 10 bases separated the two germline ends. This CDR3 has 13 amino acids. Germline CDR1 and CDR2: MRHNA and SNTAGT. The chain's CDR3 is CASSGSSGDTQYF. CDR3 nucleotide sequence: TGTGCCAGCAGTGGTTCAAGCGGAGATACGCAGTATTTT.